The T cell receptor (beta chain) under discussion was sequenced for a study of blood T cell repertoires in COVID-19 (dated by TCRdb to the early 2020s). Background for the entire study: Samples from collaborators originated in the United States, Italy and Spain and spanned both the acute and convalescent phases of COVID-19. The prospective study material was composed of cDNA or gDNA derived from T cells, B-cell-depleted T cells, or PBMCs. Deeply sampled blood TCRbeta repertoires from subjects exposed to, actively infected with, or recovered from COVID-19 were included in the dataset. The repertoires were made available in a free public database intended to serve as a resource for research on the immune response to SARS-CoV-2. Samples were obtained from the ongoing ImmuneRACE study (first 160 participants) and from 950 to 1,500 subjects provided by 6 global collaborators. Sample metadata almost always included a de-identified subject ID, COVID-19 status, age in years and sex. Where HLA class I and class II types were available, the types were taken from metadata supplied by the sample provider, not from assay-based typing.

TCRbeta CDR3 regions were amplified from genomic DNA by means of the immunoSEQ Assay, a bias-controlled multiplex PCR. The published analysis was carried out like this. Nucleated cell counts per sample were estimated from amplification of reference gene primers within the assay. Sequence reads were collapsed and filtered to measure the absolute abundance of every unique TCRbeta CDR3 rearrangement. For each sample, productive Simpson clonality was calculated as the square root of Simpson's diversity index across productive rearrangements. As stored in TCRdb, this immuneACCESS dataset retains in-frame rearrangements with V and J assigned. A fraction of the clones does not appear; measured against another copy, unresolved V genes explain less than half of the discrepancy, and the remainder lacks a known reason. The V and J calls and clone size were taken over from that table, and D and trimming were inferred from the DNA. The sample contains 220,000 or so clones, 65% to 85% of them found a single time. Of the sample, roughly 3.5% is held by the ten largest clones.

Enrolling through a virtual design, the prospective study's participants ranged in age from roughly 18 to 89 years and lived across 24 United States geographic areas. In the prospective study, participants were assigned to cohorts based on the clinical history participants reported in a screening survey and a study questionnaire. Recovered participants in ImmuneRACE Cohort 3 were defined as having two consecutive negative NP/OP PCR tests, clearance from a healthcare professional, or resolution of symptoms. Each participant in the prospective study had whole blood, serum and a nasopharyngeal or oropharyngeal swab collected by mobile phlebotomists. Prospective study participants could optionally give additional blood draws and questionnaires over a roughly two-month period. Prospective study blood samples were shipped either frozen or at room temperature before DNA extraction. Concerning this clone: The specificity of this receptor is unknown. The input lacks base qualities; no much larger clone sits a single base away.

Findings and caveats that apply to the study as a whole: How much clinical and demographic metadata was included differed by source and by participant, and the metadata was provided uncurated.

From a lookup of the germline V gene, CDR1 and CDR2 are MNHEY and SVGAGI. Trimmed from V: 4 bases; trimmed from J: 8 bases; junction bases lacking a gene match: 12. The CDR3 measures 16 amino acids from cysteine to phenylalanine. Just CDR3 DNA is preserved here, 48 bases in frame from base 1. This receptor chain uses TRBV6-5 and TRBJ1-5; 9 nucleotides in the junction match TRBD1. The source material was PBMCs or T cells enriched from blood (not recorded which). The receptor was isolated from a woman aged 55-70 years who had recovered from COVID-19. The DNA sequence is TGTGCCAGCAGTTTTGCGGAGACAGGGGGAAGGGAGCCCCAGCATTTT. This sequence encodes CASSFAETGGREPQHF.